This record looks at one T cell receptor (beta chain) sequence and its context. The antigen remains unidentified. The data originate from a study of T cell responses to AZD1222 COVID-19 vaccine. Across the study: Both about-4-week and about-12-week second-dose recipients were combined.

Profiling relied on immunoSEQ multiplex PCR, and the TCRdb table lists in-frame clones only, not all of them. The sample consists of about 81,000 clones, 90% to 95% of them appearing once. Study results and caveats: The breadth and depth of Spike-specific TCRs increased once two AZD1222 doses had been given. Donors were largely white British and mainly female; clonal diversity was possibly underestimated. Researchers report vaccine-associated CD4 TCRs spanning spike, with dominance at 160-218 and 743-854.

Germline CDR1 LGHNA, CDR2 YNFKEQ. Trimming stripped 0 bases from V and 4 bases from J, with 9 bases between. The CDR3 has 14 residues. The gene calls are TRBV4-2 and TRBJ2-5; maybe TRBD2 (5 bases). The sequencing here drew on peripheral blood, taken on day 0 of AZD1222 vaccination. This TCR was recovered from an adult in good health. The CDR3 reads CASSQERRGETQYF. The CDR3 DNA reads TGTGCCAGCAGCCAAGAGAGACGGGGAGAGACCCAGTACTTC.